The T cell receptor beta chain described here comes from a study of technical replicates of blood from a handful of donors. Germline V gene data show CDR1 as KGHSH and CDR2 as LQKENI. Trimming stripped 6 bases from V and 1 base from J, with 15 bases between. The CDR3 consists of 15 residues. Sequencing was performed with immunoSEQ multiplex PCR; in TCRdb, only in-frame clones are kept and a portion is missing. Of under 95,000 clones in the sample, roughly 94% are singletons; the top ten hold approximately 0.25%. Sequenced sample: T cells isolated from PBMCs. V is TRBV18 and J is TRBJ1-1, with D unclear. The clonotype comes from a human donor in good health. CDR3 DNA sequence: TGTGCCAGCTCCCCGGAGGGTCAAGCGAACACTGAAGCTTTCTTT. This gives the protein CASSPEGQANTEAFF. The full variable domain, its missing parts supplied by reference TRBV18 and TRBJ1-1, is NAGVMQNPRHLVRRRGQEARLRCSPMKGHSHVYWYRQLPEEGLKFMVYLQKENIIDESGMPKERFSAEFPKEGPSILRIQQVVRGDSAAYFCASSPEGQANTEAFFGQGTRLTVV.